A selection of T cell receptor beta chains follows, all from one sample in a study of T cell responses to AZD1222 COVID-19 vaccine. Assay: immunoSEQ multiplex PCR; the TCRdb copy retains only in-frame clones and omits some. In the table there are about 49,000 clones, around 85% of which are singletons. The source was peripheral blood, collected on day 0 of MenACWY control vaccination. The receptors originated from an adult in good health. CDR3s include the opening cysteine and the closing phenylalanine or tryptophan. A D gene is named only where the DNA matches it firmly. Clone size is shown for a subset of rows, as once, few, many or a class of expanded clone.

NA	TRBV7-9	TRBJ2-1	NA	TGTGCCAGCAGCAACGACAATGAGCAGTTCTTC	CASSNDNEQFF
NA	TRBV7-9	TRBJ1-1	NA	TGTGCCAGCATCGAGGGGCTGAACACTGAAGCTTTCTTT	CASIEGLNTEAFF
TRBD2	TRBV28	TRBJ2-5	NA	TGTGCCAGCAGGATTAGCGGGCGGAAAGAGACCCAGTACTTC	CASRISGRKETQYF
NA	TRBV7-2	TRBJ1-4	NA	TGTGCCAGCAGCACTCGGGGCAAAAATGAAAAACTGTTTTTT	CASSTRGKNEKLFF
NA	TRBV2	TRBJ1-1	many	TGTGCCAGCAGTGATCCCGGGAAAAAATTTCAAGCTTTCTTT	CASSDPGKKFQAFF
NA	TRBV29-1	TRBJ1-2	NA	TGCAGCGTTGAATTGAACTATGGCTACACCTTC	CSVELNYGYTF
TRBD1	TRBV15	TRBJ1-1	once	TGTGCCACCAGCAAGGACAGGGGGCGGGTCACTGAAGCTTTCTTT	CATSKDRGRVTEAFF
TRBD1	TRBV7-9	TRBJ2-1	few	TGTGCCAGCGGGTGGGACAGGGGGAAAGGTGAGCAGTTCTTC	CASGWDRGKGEQFF
TRBD2	TRBV5-5	TRBJ2-3	NA	TGTGCCAGCAGCTTGGTGGGGACTAGCGGGAGGGTCACAGATACGCAGTATTTT	CASSLVGTSGRVTDTQYF
NA	TRBV5-1	TRBJ1-2	NA	TGCGCCAGCAGCCCGTCGGGAGGGAACTATGGCTACACCTTC	CASSPSGGNYGYTF
NA	TRBV5-4	TRBJ1-6	NA	TGTGCCAGCAGCTCCCCTACGGGGGCGTCCAATTCACCCCTCCACTTT	CASSSPTGASNSPLHF
NA	TRBV7-9	TRBJ1-2	NA	TGTGCCAGCAGTTCGACCTCGGACGGAATGGGAGGCTACACCTTC	CASSSTSDGMGGYTF
TRBD1	TRBV11-2	TRBJ1-1	medium-sized	TGTGCCAGCAGCTCACAGGGGTTTGTGGCTTTCTTT	CASSSQGFVAFF
TRBD1	TRBV19	TRBJ1-5	few	TGTGCCAGTAGTATAGGGACGACAGGGGGCTGGGATCAGCCCCAGCATTTT	CASSIGTTGGWDQPQHF
NA	TRBV28	TRBJ1-5	NA	TGTGCCAGCAGTAGCCGGAGCAATCAGCCCCAGCATTTT	CASSSRSNQPQHF
NA	TRBV12-3/TRBV12-4	TRBJ2-7	NA	TGTGCCAGCAGTTTAGTCCCCAGCTACGAGCAGTACTTC	CASSLVPSYEQYF
NA	TRBV6-1	TRBJ2-2	NA	TGTGCCAGCAGTGAAGCTTCGCCAGCTAACACCGGGGAGCTGTTTTTT	CASSEASPANTGELFF
TRBD2	TRBV6-1	TRBJ2-3	NA	TGTGCCAGCAGTGAGGTCGGGGGGAGGGCGGATACGCAGTATTTT	CASSEVGGRADTQYF
NA	TRBV13	TRBJ2-7	NA	TGTGCCAGCAGCCTCACAAGGAGTTCCTCCTACGAGCAGTACTTC	CASSLTRSSSYEQYF
TRBD1	TRBV5-6	TRBJ2-7	NA	TGTGCCAGCAGCCCAACAGGGGTCTCCTACGAGCAGTACTTC	CASSPTGVSYEQYF
TRBD2	TRBV5-5	TRBJ2-4	once	TGTGCCAGCAGCTTGGTCACTAGCGGGACCAACATTCAGTACTTC	CASSLVTSGTNIQYF
NA	TRBV6-5	TRBJ2-5	once	TGTGCCAGCAGATTAAGACAGGTCGGGGAGACCCAGTACTTC	CASRLRQVGETQYF
NA	TRBV30	TRBJ1-6	once	TGTGCCTGGAGGGGACAAGTCAATTCACCCCTCCACTTT	CAWRGQVNSPLHF
NA	TRBV7-9	TRBJ1-2	once	TGTGCCAGCAGCTTATTTCCGGGGAATGGCTATGGCTACACCTTC	CASSLFPGNGYGYTF
TRBD1	TRBV7-2	TRBJ1-4	NA	TGTGCCAGCAGCAAGGACAGGGGGAGTGAAAAACTGTTTTTT	CASSKDRGSEKLFF
TRBD1	TRBV28	TRBJ1-3	NA	TGTGCCAGCAGTTCGACAGGGTTTGGAAACACCATATATTTT	CASSSTGFGNTIYF
TRBD1	TRBV6-5	TRBJ1-2	NA	TGTGCCAGCGCTGCGGGACAGAACTATGGCTACACCTTC	CASAAGQNYGYTF
NA	TRBV5-1	TRBJ1-6	NA	TGCGCCAGCAGCTTACAGACAGAGGGAAGGTTTCCCCTCCACTTT	CASSLQTEGRFPLHF
NA	TRBV21-1	TRBJ1-3	NA	TGTGTCACTTTGAACACCATATATTTT	CVTLNTIYF
NA	TRBV6-5	TRBJ1-6	NA	TGTGCCAGCAGCGAGAGAGGGGCCGGACATTCACCCCTCCACTTT	CASSERGAGHSPLHF
NA	TRBV28	TRBJ1-2	once	TGTGCCAGCAGCCCTGACGGAGGGGGTATCTATGGCTACACCTTC	CASSPDGGGIYGYTF
TRBD2	TRBV7-9	TRBJ2-1	NA	TGTGCCAGCAGCCAGAGCGGGAGACCTGAGCAGTTCTTC	CASSQSGRPEQFF
NA	TRBV14	TRBJ1-1	once	TGTGCCAGCAGCCAAGCGGGGTCCACTGAAGCTTTCTTT	CASSQAGSTEAFF
TRBD1	TRBV28	TRBJ1-2	NA	TGTGCCAGTATTCGACAGGGGGTGTCCTATGGCTACACCTTC	CASIRQGVSYGYTF
TRBD1	TRBV3-1/TRBV3-2	TRBJ1-6	NA	TGTGCCACTTCTGAGGGGACAGGGACACCCCTCCACTTT	CATSEGTGTPLHF
NA	TRBV19	TRBJ1-1	few	TGTGCCAGTATGCGGGATAGGGACACTGAAGCTTTCTTT	CASMRDRDTEAFF
NA	TRBV19	TRBJ2-1	NA	TGTGCCAGTAGTGGGACCGGTCAAGGTGAGCAGTTCTTC	CASSGTGQGEQFF